This T cell receptor beta chain derives from a study of cytomegalovirus exposure and HLA in healthy donors (dated by TCRdb to about 2017). Some background on the complete study: An earlier analysis of fewer than 750 of the donors reported over 250 Gb of sequence data and 90 million to 120 million unique TCR beta sequences obtained from 150 million to 200 million T cells. Because of strong linkage in the cohort, roughly five DR-DQ haplotypes were treated as single units for association and clustering. Roughly 300 gigabases of sequencing data and around 85 million unique TCR sequences made up an early release that covered under 750 HLA-typed donors. Donor age, sex, ethnicity and CMV serostatus were compiled alongside the repertoire data. The study was designed to test whether signatures of past pathogen exposure could be identified by cataloging public T cell receptors. HLA typing included class I and class II loci at four-digit resolution. A later analysis re-examined previously published TCR beta repertoires from about 700 donors and added high-resolution HLA genotyping to investigate patterns of TCR occurrence. The number of typed donors differed by locus: about 629-640 for A, B, C, DRB1 and DQB1; 500 to 550 for DQA1; approximately 610 for DPA1; and roughly 490 for DPB1. An earlier analysis of fewer than 700 of the donors applied high-throughput TCR beta sequencing to assess whether each TCR beta V gene segment acted as functional or pseudogenic. All discovery cohort repertoires had been generated on a single sequencing platform. In the later analysis, no new phenotypic data were used to find candidate immune exposures; instead, reliance was placed on TCR beta sequences and their occurrence across donors. Among a few hundred genotyped donors of the cohort, an average of about 240,000 unique TCR beta nucleotide sequences were sequenced per donor, approximately 20% of them non-productive. To predict cytomegalovirus infection status, the study combined high-throughput TCR immunosequencing, statistical association of individual TCRs with disease status, and machine learning. Of the roughly 400 genotyped donors, 65% to 90% were placed in the genetic ancestry cluster associated with self-reported Caucasian donors. The study used immunosequencing to profile the T cell repertoires of under 700 subjects and linked those repertoires to cytomegalovirus serostatus. Genome-wide SNP genotypes for about 55% of the 666 donors were used in a later genetic analysis, which treated that subset as a discovery cohort. In addition to the first cohort of around 670 subjects, a separate validation cohort of 120 different subjects was used.

The CDR3 runs 15 residues from the cysteine to the phenylalanine. Left in the record is the CDR3 DNA by itself, 45 bases read in frame from the first base. Looking up the germline V gene yields CDR1 SGHRS and CDR2 YFSETQ. Trimming removed 0 bases from V and 6 bases from J, leaving 16 bases between the germline ends. The cohort was made up of several hundred healthy bone marrow donors. At the time of sampling, every cohort member was nominally healthy, though immune exposures that went unrecorded were likely present. The donor tested CMV seronegative and was one of the 352 seronegative cohort members. A peripheral blood sample was provided by each donor, and peripheral blood mononuclear cells were used for TCR beta sequencing. The Qiagen DNeasy Blood Extraction Kit was used to extract genomic DNA from the blood cell samples. This clone was observed a single time. The target of this receptor is not known. Base-call qualities are not available, and no considerably larger clone is one nucleotide away.

The full study reports these points: In a later analysis, the rate of TCR association differed among HLA loci, with DRB1 alleles having the most associated TCRs and HLA-C alleles having the fewest. A further reported finding was that TCR beta sequences accurately predicted the HLA-A and HLA-B alleles for most subjects in the first cohort. Most TCR sequences were observed very rarely across donors, whereas some public TCRs were present in many individuals. A later genetic analysis reported fewer N-insertions in productive TCRs among donors in an Asian-associated ancestry cluster than the roughly 700-donor mean. In an earlier analysis of 500 to 650 of the donors, most TCR beta V segments appeared in productive rearrangements about 90% or about 30% of the time, broadly matching IMGT annotations. According to a later analysis, most CMV-associated TCR beta chains appeared to be HLA-restricted, and the HLA associations seemed to be driven largely by CMV exposure. A cluster of highly shared sequence variants was judged likely to be a technical artifact of the sequencing pipeline. The only immune exposure information available for the cohort was CMV serostatus. Several of the top co-occurrence clusters appeared to be linked to parvovirus B19, influenza, CMV and Epstein-Barr virus, according to a later analysis. Cytomegalovirus status was reported to be diagnosed by the classifier with high specificity and sensitivity in both the original and validation cohorts. In this cohort, only TCR beta chains were sequenced, and detectable features were limited by the absence of alpha or paired-chain data. Presence/absence analyses assumed roughly uniform sequencing depth across donors, an assumption that may not hold. Linkage disequilibrium might explain the correlated functional status among segregating V segments, but an unknown experimental factor could not be ruled out. The study listed 164 TCR beta chains as associated with cytomegalovirus. Because some donors lacked HLA typing at each locus, the association tests relied only on the typed subset. A later analysis found that HLA-associated TCR beta chains were more clonally expanded and had lower generation probabilities than equally common non-associated chains. Some IMGT-functional V segments, including TRBV6-2 and TRBV6-3, could not be distinguished by the 87-base-pair reads and were therefore excluded. Fewer than 20 rarely observed V segments, including chromosome 9 orphons, were excluded from the earlier analysis of just under 600 of the donors because counts were too low. When HLA alleles, especially DR and DQ, strongly co-occurred, TCR associations were difficult to assign to individual alleles. In vitro tests confirmed that three of the cytomegalovirus-associated TCR beta chains recognize cytomegalovirus antigens. In a later genetic analysis, a missense DCLRE1C variant was associated with V-gene and J-gene trimming of TCR beta chains, and the association was replicated in an independent cohort. It was suggested by the authors that the approach could potentially be generalized to other disease states and immunological phenotypes. A later analysis associated 15,000 to 20,000 TCR beta sequences with specific HLA alleles at a false discovery rate of 0.05.

The protocol used for the library was the immunoSEQ multiplex PCR assay. For the multiplex PCR, a mixture combining 60 forward primers for TCR Vbeta segments and 13 reverse primers for TCR Jbeta segments was used. Amplification of the CDR3 region of rearranged TCR beta genes was performed with a multiplex PCR assay on genomic DNA. On the Illumina HiSeq System, the amplified TCR beta libraries were sequenced as 87-base-pair reads. On the authors' methods: A later analysis counted approximately 76 million unique TCR beta chains across the 650 to 700 repertoires, and about 10 million of these chains were shared by at least two donors. Raw reads were error-corrected and collapsed into unique sequences by a nearest-neighbor algorithm in which closely related sequences were merged to remove PCR and sequencing errors. CDR3 sequences were aligned to IMGT reference sequences to assign V, D and J gene segments. For a sequence to be retained, a match of at least six nucleotides was required to both a V gene segment and a J gene segment. Rearrangements were classified as productive when the CDR3 lacked stop codons and remained in frame with V and J, and all other rearrangements were classified as non-productive. CDR3 was defined by IMGT convention, running from the second conserved V-encoded cysteine to the conserved J-encoded phenylalanine. In an earlier analysis of around 640 of the donors, sequences lacking an unambiguous match to a single V gene segment were excluded. In an earlier analysis of approximately 500 of the donors, a V segment was called functional when productive rearrangements were above 56.7%, and segregating when the standard deviation between donors exceeded 5%. A statistical classification framework was developed to diagnose cytomegalovirus status using the catalog of TCR beta chain sequences. In a later analysis, V and J genes were assigned by comparing TCR nucleotide sequences against IMGT/GENE-DB human TR gene sequences. In a later analysis, CDR3 sequences and most-parsimonious VDJ recombination scenarios were assigned using the TCRdist pipeline. In a later analysis, every TCR beta chain was defined by the combination of its CDR3 amino acid sequence and its V-gene family, and reads without a unique V-gene family were dropped. As a way to deal with suspected cross-contamination and a sequencing artifact, a later analysis dropped 450 to 600 nucleotide sequences that were highly shared and had low generation probability. In a later analysis, a clonal expansion index for each public chain was calculated from normalized within-repertoire ranks of inferred template counts. Generation probabilities in a later analysis came from a VDJ recombination model fitted to out-of-frame rearrangements, and those results were checked against IGoR. Hypergeometric tests were used in a later analysis to score TCR-TCR, TCR-HLA and TCR-CMV co-occurrence, with a repertoire-size bias correction applied to the TCR pairs. To estimate false discovery rates, a later analysis permuted the HLA or CMV assignments 20 times. In a later analysis, co-occurring TCRs were grouped using DBSCAN, with TCRdist sequence similarity added in when clustering inside HLA-allele-positive subsets. For co-occurrence clustering, repertoires with fewer than 30,000 or more than 120,000 public chains were excluded, along with about five repertoires with anomalous nucleotide sharing. TCRdb retrieved this table from immuneACCESS and kept in-frame rearrangements only. Not all clones are present; in checked studies, unresolved V genes account for under half, and no reason is known for the remainder. The V and J calls and the clone size are those of that table, but D and trimming were determined from the DNA. Across this sample there are approximately 140,000 clones, with more than 65% seen only once. The ten largest clones represent about 2.5% of the sample.

The specimen was PBMCs. Recombination joined TRBV5-1 with TRBJ2-7; the D gene is perhaps TRBD2, from 5 matching bases. The TCR was taken from a man aged 50-60 years in good health and CMV-seronegative. The CDR3 amino acid sequence is: CASSLGIGIGGEQYF. The nucleotides read TGCGCCAGCAGCTTGGGAATAGGGATAGGAGGCGAGCAGTACTTC.